This T cell receptor (beta chain) stems from a study of regulatory T cells in long-lasting Graves disease. Study background: Graves' patients, diagnosed recently, had received antithyroid drugs under 3 months.

Turning to this clonotype: Its antigen is not known.

The germline V and J ends were trimmed by 7 bases and 8 bases, with 17 bases remaining between them. Per germline, CDR1 LNHDA and CDR2 SQIVND (reference sequence). The CDR3 has 14 residues. Findings and caveats of the study: Patients whose Graves' disease persisted exhibited lower TCR diversity than those newly diagnosed. There was favoring of TRBV28, TRBJ1-2 and TRBJ2-5 in persistent disease.

Building of the TCR beta libraries involved iRepertoire HTBI primers and Arm-PCR of CDR3 regions. Each CDR3 protein gets one entry after TCRdb re-called the multiplex PCR reads with MiXCR. The data hold 250,000 or so distinct CDR3 sequences, with 20% to 25% observed a single time. Indicated time point: newly diagnosed GD, antithyroid drugs for less than 3 months. The TCR library was made from RNA that had been extracted from PBMCs in TRIzol. Collection of peripheral blood (about 8.1 milliliters) was done using EDTA tubes. The clonotype originates from a female donor with Graves disease. The starting material was peripheral blood mononuclear cells (PBMCs), obtained at new diagnosis, from a patient treated with antithyroid drugs. The rearrangement links TRBV19 to TRBJ1-4; D is unclear. CDR3 in amino acids: CASTPTAMGEKLFF. The CDR3 DNA reads TGTGCCAGTACCCCAACAGCGATGGGGGAAAAACTGTTTTTT.